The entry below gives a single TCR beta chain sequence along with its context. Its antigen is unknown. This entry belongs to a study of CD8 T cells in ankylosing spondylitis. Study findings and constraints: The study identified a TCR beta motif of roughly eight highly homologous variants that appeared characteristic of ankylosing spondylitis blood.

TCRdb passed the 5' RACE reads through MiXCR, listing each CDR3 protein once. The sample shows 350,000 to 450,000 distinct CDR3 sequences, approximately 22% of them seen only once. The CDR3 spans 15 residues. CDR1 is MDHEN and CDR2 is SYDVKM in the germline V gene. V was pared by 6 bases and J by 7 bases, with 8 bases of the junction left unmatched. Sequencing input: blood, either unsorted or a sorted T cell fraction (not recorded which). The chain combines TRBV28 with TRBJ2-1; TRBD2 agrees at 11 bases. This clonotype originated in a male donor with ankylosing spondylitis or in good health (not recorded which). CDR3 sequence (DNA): TGTGCCAGCAGCGGAGTAGCGGGGGGGCTTAATGAGCAGTTCTTC. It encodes CASSGVAGGLNEQFF. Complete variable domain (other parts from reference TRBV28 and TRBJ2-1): DVKVTQSSRYLVKRTGEKVFLECVQDMDHENMFWYRQDPGLGLRLIYFSYDVKMKEKGDIPEGYSVSREKKERFSLILESASTNQTSMYLCASSGVAGGLNEQFFGPGTRLTVL.